Detailed here is one TCR beta chain. Authors' processing steps: From reference gene primer amplification, estimates of nucleated cell counts were derived. Here immunoSEQ multiplex PCR was the method, and the copy in TCRdb shows in-frame clones only, minus some. From that table come the V and J calls and clone size; the DNA was used to work out D and trimming. The table lists roughly 170,000 clones, more than 75% of them singletons. This specimen belongs to a study of blood T cell repertoires in COVID-19. The sequence was obtained from a young woman who had recovered from COVID-19. The specimen was peripheral blood.

CDR3 bases: TGTGCCAGCAGCTTACGGGACAGGGGTCAGTCCCTCCACTTT. Translating gives CASSLRDRGQSLHF. The rearrangement links TRBV7-2 to TRBJ1-6, with 10 bases fitting TRBD1. Germline trimming cut 2 bases from V and 14 bases from J; bases unmatched to any gene: 6. This CDR3 comprises 14 residues. Per the germline V gene, CDR1 is SGHTA and CDR2 is FQGNSA.